This T cell receptor (beta chain) was obtained from a study of shared clonotypes between healthy human individuals. As regards this clone: Its antigen is not known.

Study findings and constraints: A handful of donors had around 5% of their naive CD4 clonotypes in common. Sample collection involved blood only; tissue repertoires are likely different.

Losses at the gene ends were 8 bases for V and 5 bases for J; bases not matched to a gene: 10. The CDR3 is made up of 14 amino acids. CDR1 and CDR2 from the germline V gene are SNHLY and FYNNEI. It was at deep level that the assay was run. About 30,000 T cell genomes, or approximately 0.2 ug DNA, went into the sorted-subset replicate PCRs. The repertoire was sequenced with immunoSEQ multiplex PCR; TCRdb's copy has only in-frame clones and lacks some. The data contain some 1.4 million clones, approximately 96% of them singletons. Sequencing used naive CD4+ T cells sorted from blood. Subset here: CD45RA+ positively selected. The rearrangement links TRBV2 to TRBJ2-5; 8 nucleotides agree with TRBD2. The sequence came from a man aged 30-40 years in good health. In nucleotides, the CDR3 is TGTGCCAGCTTGGGACCTCCGGGAGGGGAGACCCAGTACTTC. This gives the protein CASLGPPGGETQYF.